This passage covers 32 T cell receptor beta chains from one sample sequenced in a study of cytomegalovirus exposure and HLA in healthy donors (dated by TCRdb to the late 2010s). The library was prepared using the immunoSEQ multiplex PCR assay. For the multiplex PCR, a mixture combining 60 forward primers for TCR Vbeta segments and 13 reverse primers for TCR Jbeta segments was used. In TCRdb, the immuneACCESS table is reduced to in-frame sequences with V and J assigned. These tables do not hold every clone; where another copy was compared, an unresolved V gene accounts for under half, and the others remain unexplained. The sample contains about 160,000 clones, roughly four fifths of them found a single time. 4.1% of the sample is held by the ten biggest clonotypes. Sequencing was performed on PBMCs. The receptors were sampled from a man aged 50 to 59 in good health and CMV-seropositive.

The chain combines TRBV19 with TRBJ2-1, with 14 bases that match TRBD2. Germline V lookup: CDR1 LNHDA, CDR2 SQIVND (reference sequence). The CDR3 has 13 residues. After removal of 9 bases from V and 7 bases from J, the junction contained 2 bases not matched to a gene. The CDR3 region is CASRLAGGNEQFF. For the CDR3, the DNA is TGTGCCAGCCGACTAGCGGGGGGGAATGAGCAGTTCTTC.

This clone appeared once. The V and J genes are TRBV15 and TRBJ2-2, with D maybe TRBD1 (5 bases). V lost 0 bases and J lost 6, with 8 bases in between. Germline V gives CDR1 LNHNV, CDR2 YYDKDF (reference sequence). There are 14 residues in the CDR3. CDR3 protein: CATSRDRESGELFF. The CDR3 coding sequence is TGTGCCACCAGCAGAGACAGGGAATCCGGGGAGCTGTTTTTT.

This rearrangement joins TRBV29-1 to TRBJ1-2; D remains ambiguous. The CDR3 runs 13 residues. The V gene lost 5 bases and the J gene lost 0 bases, with 10 bases spanning the gap. The germline CDR1 and CDR2 sequences are SQVTM and ANQGSEA. CDR3 nucleotide sequence: TGCAGCGTTTCCGACACAACTAACTATGGCTACACCTTC. Protein product: CSVSDTTNYGYTF.

This chain uses TRBV19 with TRBJ1-4; 9 bases match TRBD1. Germline V gene lookup returns CDR1 LNHDA and CDR2 SQIVND (reference sequence). With V trimmed by 6 bases and J by 5 bases, 4 bases remained unmatched. The length of the CDR3 is 14 residues. The DNA of the CDR3 is TGTGCCAGTAGGAGGGACAGGGAAAATGAAAAACTGTTTTTT. Amino acids: CASRRDRENEKLFF. Full variable domain (remainder filled in from reference TRBV19 and TRBJ1-4): DGGITQSPKYLFRKEGQNVTLSCEQNLNHDAMYWYRQDPGQGLRLIYYSQIVNDFQKGDIAEGYSVSREKKESFPLTVTSAQKNPTAFYLCASRRDRENEKLFFGSGTQLSVL.

The genes are TRBV6-6 and TRBJ1-1, with 8 bases fitting TRBD1. The germline V gene encodes CDR1 MNHNY and CDR2 SVGAGI (reference sequence). Germline trimming cut 4 bases from V and 1 base from J; bases unmatched to any gene: 2. This CDR3 spans 14 amino acids. The DNA of the CDR3 is TGTGCCAGCAGTTCCGGGACAGGGAACACTGAAGCTTTCTTT. Translated: CASSSGTGNTEAFF.

V is TRBV4-3 and J is TRBJ2-7, with D tentatively TRBD2 (6 bases). The CDR3 length is 17 residues. The germline CDR1 and CDR2 sequences are LGHNA and YSLEER. V was trimmed by 1 base and J by 1 base, leaving 17 bases between them. The DNA of the CDR3 is TGCGCCAGCAGCCAAGTCACGCGGGACCAAACTTCCTACGAGCAGTACTTC. It is translated as CASSQVTRDQTSYEQYF.

The chain recombines TRBV29-1 with TRBJ1-3; D is undetermined. The germline V and J ends were trimmed by 4 bases and 0 bases, with 13 bases remaining between them. Germline V lookup: CDR1 SQVTM, CDR2 ANQGSEA. This CDR3 contains 15 residues. CDR3 nucleotides: TGCAGCGTTGTGGGCACCAGCAGCTCTGGAAACACCATATATTTT. Protein product: CSVVGTSSSGNTIYF.

The V and J genes are TRBV27 and TRBJ2-5, with 7 nucleotides matching TRBD2. The germline V gene has CDR1 MNHEY and CDR2 SMNVEV (reference sequence). Trimming cost V 1 base and J 4 bases; bases outside gene matches: 6. CDR3 size: 15 residues. CDR3 DNA: TGTGCCAGCAGTTTATTTGCGGGGGAGGGAGAGACCCAGTACTTC. It yields the protein CASSLFAGEGETQYF.

The rearrangement uses TRBV12-1 and TRBJ2-7; the table names TRBD1, a call not compared with the DNA. TRBV12-1 is a known pseudogene. This CDR3 is 17 amino acids long. The CDR3 nucleotides read TGTGCCAGCAGCCCCACTTACATGACAGGGATCTCCTACGAGCAGTACTTC. Translating gives CASSPTYMTGISYEQYF.

The rearrangement joins TRBV4-1 to TRBJ2-5; 7 nucleotides agree with TRBD2. This CDR3 has 14 residues. The germline gives CDR1 MGHRA, CDR2 YSYEKL. Unmatched junction bases numbered 5, after V lost 2 bases and J lost 5 bases. CDR3 protein: CASSQLAAGETQYF. In DNA, the CDR3 is TGCGCCAGCAGCCAACTAGCGGCCGGGGAGACCCAGTACTTC.

This chain links TRBV7-8 with TRBJ2-3, with 9 nucleotides matching TRBD2. The CDR3 length is 16 residues. CDR1 is SGHVS, CDR2 FQNEAQ, per germline. Trimming cost V 1 base and J 1 base; bases outside gene matches: 3. The CDR3 spells CASSLVASGGTDTQYF. The CDR3 region has the DNA TGTGCCAGCAGCTTAGTGGCTAGCGGGGGCACAGATACGCAGTATTTT.

The count of this clone is one. The genes are TRBV5-6 and TRBJ1-4; 8 nucleotides align to TRBD1. The length of the CDR3 is 16 residues. The germline V gene encodes CDR1 SGHDT and CDR2 YYEEEE. With V trimmed by 1 base and J by 7 bases, 9 bases remained unmatched. The CDR3 region has the DNA TGTGCCAGCAGCTTGCGTCTCAGGGGGCAGGGTGAAAAACTGTTTTTT. Translating it yields CASSLRLRGQGEKLFF.

The rearrangement joins TRBV18 to TRBJ2-7; D is unresolved. CDR1 KGHSH and CDR2 LQKENI come from the germline V gene. V was pared by 3 bases and J by 2 bases, with 20 bases between. The CDR3 runs 17 residues. The CDR3 sequence is CASSPTVPSRTAYEQYF. For the CDR3, the DNA is TGTGCCAGCTCACCCACAGTCCCAAGTAGAACAGCCTACGAGCAGTACTTC.

CDR3: CASSGIPGQTNTGELFF. The CDR3, as DNA: TGTGCCAGTAGCGGAATCCCGGGACAGACGAACACCGGGGAGCTGTTTTTT. The J gene is TRBJ2-2, the V gene TRBV19; TRBD1 agrees at 7 bases. CDR1 LNHDA and CDR2 SQIVND come from the germline V gene (reference sequence). V gave up 6 bases and J gave up 0 bases; unmatched junction bases: 10. CDR3 length: 17 amino acids. The whole variable domain, filled in from reference TRBV19 and TRBJ2-2, reads DGGITQSPKYLFRKEGQNVTLSCEQNLNHDAMYWYRQDPGQGLRLIYYSQIVNDFQKGDIAEGYSVSREKKESFPLTVTSAQKNPTAFYLCASSGIPGQTNTGELFFGEGSRLTVL.

This clone showed up just once. This rearrangement joins TRBV5-1 to TRBJ2-5; TRBD1 aligns across 7 bases. The V gene end was trimmed by 0 bases and the J gene end by 4 bases; junction bases not matched to a gene: 3. This CDR3 is built from 14 residues. CDR1 and CDR2 (germline): SGHRS, YFSETQ. The CDR3 DNA reads TGCGCCAGCAGCTTGGACAGGGGACGAGAGACCCAGTACTTC. Protein sequence: CASSLDRGRETQYF. The variable domain in full, completed from reference TRBV5-1 and TRBJ2-5, reads KAGVTQTPRYLIKTRGQQVTLSCSPISGHRSVSWYQQTPGQGLQFLFEYFSETQRNKGNFPGRFSGRQFSNSRSEMNVSTLELGDSALYLCASSLDRGRETQYFGPGTRLLVL.

The chain uses TRBV6-6 and TRBJ2-7; TRBD2 is a possible D gene (5 bases). Germline V gives CDR1 MNHNY, CDR2 SVGAGI (reference sequence). The CDR3 contains 14 residues. V was shortened by 8 bases and J by 7 bases, with 21 bases between the two germline ends. As DNA, the CDR3 is TGTGCCAGCGAGATACAGAGTCCTACGGGGGAGCAGTACTTC. Amino acids: CASEIQSPTGEQYF.

The chain uses TRBV18 and TRBJ2-3; D gene unclear. The CDR3 spans 14 residues. V lost 2 bases to trimming and J lost 1 base, with 7 bases between them. The germline CDR1 and CDR2 sequences are KGHSH and LQKENI. The CDR3 DNA follows: TGTGCCAGCTCACCAAGCGCGGGCACAGATACGCAGTATTTT. Its protein is CASSPSAGTDTQYF. Looking up the rest from reference TRBV18 and TRBJ2-3 gives the full variable domain: NAGVMQNPRHLVRRRGQEARLRCSPMKGHSHVYWYRQLPEEGLKFMVYLQKENIIDESGMPKERFSAEFPKEGPSILRIQQVVRGDSAAYFCASSPSAGTDTQYFGPGTRLTVL.

V usage is TRBV5-1 and J usage is TRBJ2-7, with TRBD1 identical over 7 bases. The CDR3 extends over 14 amino acids. Germline CDR1 reads SGHRS; CDR2 reads YFSETQ. V was clipped by 3 bases and J by 1 base; unmatched bases: 4. The CDR3 spells CASSSLTGSYEQYF. The DNA for the CDR3 is TGCGCCAGCAGCTCCCTGACAGGGTCCTACGAGCAGTACTTC.

The chain is built from TRBV4-1 and TRBJ1-2; no firm D call. Germline assignment: CDR1 MGHRA and CDR2 YSYEKL. CDR3 length: 14 residues. Trimming took 0 bases from V and 1 from J, leaving 6 bases between them. CDR3 sequence reads: CASSQDPVNYGYTF. The CDR3 DNA reads TGCGCCAGCAGCCAAGATCCGGTTAACTATGGCTACACCTTC.

The rearrangement uses TRBV4-3 and TRBJ1-3; TRBD1 matches at 10 bases. From germline, CDR1 is LGHNA and CDR2 YSLEER. The CDR3 sequence is 18 residues long. The V gene end was trimmed by 0 bases and the J gene end by 2 bases; junction bases not matched to a gene: 7. DNA of the CDR3: TGCGCCAGCAGCCAAGATTTGTATGGGACAGGGGCTGGAAACACCATATATTTT. Protein product: CASSQDLYGTGAGNTIYF.

V and J are TRBV5-1 and TRBJ2-4; 7 nucleotides match TRBD1. In germline, CDR1 is SGHRS, CDR2 YFSETQ. The V gene end was trimmed by 4 bases and the J gene end by 1 base; junction bases not matched to a gene: 8. The CDR3 extends over 16 amino acids. CDR3 sequence: CASSPSGQVAKNIQYF. The CDR3 DNA follows: TGCGCCAGCAGCCCATCAGGACAGGTGGCCAAAAACATTCAGTACTTC.

As for this clone: Distinct nucleotide sequences in the sample also encode this CDR3. The V call is TRBV2, the J call TRBJ2-1; 7 positions match TRBD1. The ends lost 1 base at V and 3 bases at J; junction bases unmatched: 6. Germline CDR1 is SNHLY and CDR2 is FYNNEI. The CDR3 loop spans 16 amino acids. The CDR3 loop is CASSEDRDRYYNEQFF. CDR3 in DNA: TGTGCCAGCAGTGAAGACCGGGACAGATACTACAATGAGCAGTTCTTC.

V and J are TRBV9 and TRBJ2-3; tentative D call: TRBD2 (5 bases). V lost 4 bases and J 0 bases, leaving 18 bases between the germline ends. Germline values: CDR1 SGDLS, CDR2 YYNGEE. This CDR3 has 17 residues. CDR3 sequence (DNA): TGTGCCAGCAGCCCCGCCCCGCGGGTTGCTAGCACAGATACGCAGTATTTT. Translating gives CASSPAPRVASTDTQYF.

This chain joins TRBV29-1 and TRBJ2-1, with a weak D call TRBD1 (6 bases). The CDR3 totals 14 residues. The V gene's germline CDR1 is SQVTM and CDR2 ANQGSEA. V was trimmed by 7 bases and J by 3 bases, leaving 16 bases between them. The CDR3 DNA sequence: TGCAGCGCTATCGACAGGTCACACTACAATGAGCAGTTCTTC. Amino acids: CSAIDRSHYNEQFF.

This clone was detected only a few times. In DNA form, the CDR3 reads TGCGCCAGCAGCTCGGACTCCAGCGGCAATGAGCAGTTCTTC. Translating gives CASSSDSSGNEQFF. The chain employs TRBV5-1 and TRBJ2-1; the D gene is possibly TRBD2 (5 bases). The V gene's germline CDR1 is SGHRS and CDR2 YFSETQ. CDR3 size: 14 residues. V was shortened by 3 bases and J by 6 bases, with 13 bases between the two germline ends.

This clone has more than one count but fewer than ten. The rearrangement links TRBV27 to TRBJ2-7; 9 nucleotides line up with TRBD2. The CDR3 runs 13 residues. V was pared by 2 bases and J by 4 bases, with 0 bases of the junction left unmatched. Germline-derived CDR1 and CDR2 are MNHEY and SMNVEV (reference sequence). CDR3 loop: CASSLTSGYEQYF. The CDR3 DNA reads as TGTGCCAGCAGTTTAACTAGCGGGTACGAGCAGTACTTC.

In this sample, this clone turned up a few times. This chain links TRBV15 with TRBJ2-3; 8 bases are shared with TRBD2. V gave up 6 bases and J gave up 5 bases; unmatched junction bases: 13. Germline V lookup: CDR1 LNHNV, CDR2 YYDKDF (reference sequence). The CDR3 consists of 16 residues. CDR3 sequence: CATRQSGGAGEDTQYF. The CDR3 DNA is TGTGCCACCAGGCAGTCCGGGGGGGCCGGGGAAGATACGCAGTATTTT.

The J gene is TRBJ2-2, the V gene TRBV14, with TRBD2 as a possible D gene (5 bases). CDR1 and CDR2 (germline): SGHDN, FVKESK. V was clipped by 4 bases and J by 4 bases, with 7 bases between them. CDR3 length: 13 amino acids. The CDR3 loop is CASSRAGTGELFF. DNA for the CDR3: TGTGCCAGCAGCCGCGCGGGCACCGGGGAGCTGTTTTTT.

CDR3 protein: CASSWGSNEQFF. The DNA of the CDR3 is TGCGCCAGCAGCTGGGGCTCCAATGAGCAGTTCTTC. This chain connects TRBV5-1 to TRBJ2-1; D might be TRBD1 (5 bases). Trimming shortened V by 3 bases and J by 6 bases, and 7 bases separated the two germline ends. Looked up from germline, CDR1 is SGHRS and CDR2 is YFSETQ. CDR3 length equals 12 residues. The whole variable domain, filled in from reference TRBV5-1 and TRBJ2-1, reads KAGVTQTPRYLIKTRGQQVTLSCSPISGHRSVSWYQQTPGQGLQFLFEYFSETQRNKGNFPGRFSGRQFSNSRSEMNVSTLELGDSALYLCASSWGSNEQFFGPGTRLTVL.

Turning to this clone: One end of the junction fails to match germline, which may point to a read error. The chain is built from TRBV20-1 and TRBJ2-3, with a tentative D call TRBD2 (5 bases). This CDR3 region has 10 residues. Germline CDR1 reads DFQATT; CDR2 reads SNEGSKA (reference sequence). The CDR3 DNA sequence: TGCAGTGCTAGAGATTCAGGCGGGCTTTTT. The encoded protein is CSARDSGGLF.

CDR3 residues: CASSLNYGQGLTDTQYF. DNA of the CDR3: TGTGCCAGCAGTTTAAACTACGGACAGGGACTCACAGATACGCAGTATTTT. V and J are TRBV28 and TRBJ2-3, with 8 nucleotides matching TRBD1. Germline V gene data show CDR1 as MDHEN and CDR2 as SYDVKM. CDR3 size: 17 residues. The trim removed 2 bases at V and 2 bases at J, leaving 9 bases unmatched.

The chain is built from TRBV10-1 and TRBJ2-7, with 10 bases matching TRBD1. Trimming took 6 bases from V and 6 from J; bases not matched to a gene: 2. Germline assignment: CDR1 WNHNN and CDR2 SYGVQD (reference sequence). This CDR3 comprises 12 residues. The CDR3 region has the DNA TGCGCCAGCAGCCGGGACAGGGGCGAGCAGTACTTC. Translating it yields CASSRDRGEQYF.